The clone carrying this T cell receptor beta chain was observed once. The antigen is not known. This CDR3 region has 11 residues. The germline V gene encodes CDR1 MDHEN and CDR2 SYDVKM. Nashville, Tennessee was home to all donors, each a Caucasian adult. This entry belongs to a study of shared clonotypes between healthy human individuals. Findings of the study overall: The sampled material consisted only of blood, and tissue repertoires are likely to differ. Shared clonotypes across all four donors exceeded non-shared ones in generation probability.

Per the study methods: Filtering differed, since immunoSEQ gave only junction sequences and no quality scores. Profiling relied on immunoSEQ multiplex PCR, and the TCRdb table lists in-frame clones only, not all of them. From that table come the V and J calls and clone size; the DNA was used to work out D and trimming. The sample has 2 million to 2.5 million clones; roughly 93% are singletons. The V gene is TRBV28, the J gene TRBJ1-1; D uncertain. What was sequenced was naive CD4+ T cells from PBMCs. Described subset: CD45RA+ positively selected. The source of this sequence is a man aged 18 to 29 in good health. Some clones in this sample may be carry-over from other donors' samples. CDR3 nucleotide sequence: TGTGTCGTCCAAGAAAACACTGAAGCTTTCTTT. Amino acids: CVVQENTEAFF.